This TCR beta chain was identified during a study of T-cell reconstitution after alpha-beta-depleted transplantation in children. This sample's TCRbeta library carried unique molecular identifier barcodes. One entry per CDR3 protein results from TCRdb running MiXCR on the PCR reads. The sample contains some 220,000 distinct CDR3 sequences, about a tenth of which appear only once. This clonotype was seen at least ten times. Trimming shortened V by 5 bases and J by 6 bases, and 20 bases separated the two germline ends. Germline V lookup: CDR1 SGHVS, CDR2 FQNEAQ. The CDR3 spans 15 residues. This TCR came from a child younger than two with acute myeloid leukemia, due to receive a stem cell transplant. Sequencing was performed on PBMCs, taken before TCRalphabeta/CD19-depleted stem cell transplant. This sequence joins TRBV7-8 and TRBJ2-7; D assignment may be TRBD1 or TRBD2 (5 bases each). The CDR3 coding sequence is TGTGCCAGCAGCCGTAGAGGGGCAGACGTCGGCGAGCAGTACTTC. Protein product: CASSRRGADVGEQYF. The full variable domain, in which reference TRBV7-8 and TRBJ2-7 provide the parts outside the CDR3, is GAGVSQSPRYKVAKRGQDVALRCDPISGHVSLFWYQQALGQGPEFLTYFQNEAQLDKSGLPSDRFFAERPEGSVSTLKIQRTQQEDSAVYLCASSRRGADVGEQYFGPGTRLTVT.